Below, 26 T cell receptor beta chains from the same sample are listed, as sequenced in a study of shared clonotypes between healthy human individuals. Generated by immunoSEQ multiplex PCR, the TCRdb table keeps only in-frame clones and is missing some. Seen here are 330,000 or so clones, 73% observed once, and the top ten hold around 9.3%. Source material: memory CD4+ T cells sorted from blood. The subset denotes: CD45RA-negative fraction. The receptors here all came from a man aged 25 to 40 in good health.

The chain combines TRBV9 with TRBJ2-5, with no clear D. V was pared by 0 bases and J by 1 base, with 7 bases between. This CDR3 is 14 amino acids long. Germline CDR1 reads SGDLS; CDR2 reads YYNGEE. The CDR3 protein is CASSVDRTQETQYF. The CDR3 nucleotides are TGTGCCAGCAGCGTAGACAGAACCCAAGAGACCCAGTACTTC. Drawing the rest from reference TRBV9 and TRBJ2-5, the complete variable domain is DSGVTQTPKHLITATGQRVTLRCSPRSGDLSVYWYQQSLDQGLQFLIQYYNGEERAKGNILERFSAQQFPDLHSELNLSSLELGDSALYFCASSVDRTQETQYFGPGTRLLVL.

The rearrangement uses TRBV13 and TRBJ2-5; D is perhaps TRBD1 (6 bases). This CDR3 comprises 15 residues. Germline-derived CDR1 and CDR2 are PRHDT and FYEKMQ (reference sequence). Trimming stripped 5 bases from V and 0 bases from J, with 13 bases between. In DNA form, the CDR3 reads TGTGCCAGCAGCCGTCGGGACACGTACCAAGAGACCCAGTACTTC. It is translated as CASSRRDTYQETQYF.

The DNA for the CDR3 is TGTGCCAGCAGTAATATGGGAGGGCCCGGCTACGAGCAGTACTTC. Amino acids: CASSNMGGPGYEQYF. The V call is TRBV2, the J call TRBJ2-7; 7 bases line up with TRBD2. Looked up from germline, CDR1 is SNHLY and CDR2 is FYNNEI. V dropped 5 bases and J dropped 3; count of bases not matched to a gene: 10. The CDR3 is 15 amino acids.

This clone appeared a few times. This rearrangement joins TRBV5-6 to TRBJ2-5; TRBD1 might be the D (5 bases). The V gene's germline CDR1 is SGHDT and CDR2 YYEEEE. CDR3 length: 14 amino acids. The V gene lost 1 base and the J gene lost 5 bases, with 12 bases spanning the gap. CDR3 protein: CASSLYGARETQYF. CDR3 DNA: TGTGCCAGCAGCTTGTATGGGGCGCGGGAGACCCAGTACTTC. Variable domain in full (rest from reference TRBV5-6 and TRBJ2-5): DAGVTQSPTHLIKTRGQQVTLRCSPKSGHDTVSWYQQALGQGPQFIFQYYEEEERQRGNFPDRFSGHQFPNYSSELNVNALLLGDSALYLCASSLYGARETQYFGPGTRLLVL.

The chain employs TRBV18 and TRBJ1-2; TRBD1 might be the D (5 bases). CDR3 size: 14 residues. V lost 1 base, J lost 6 bases, and 12 bases lay in between. The germline CDR1 and CDR2 sequences are KGHSH and LQKENI. CDR3 amino acids: CASSPLAGMDGYTF. CDR3 DNA sequence: TGTGCCAGCTCACCACTGGCAGGGATGGATGGCTACACCTTC. Complete variable domain (other parts from reference TRBV18 and TRBJ1-2): NAGVMQNPRHLVRRRGQEARLRCSPMKGHSHVYWYRQLPEEGLKFMVYLQKENIIDESGMPKERFSAEFPKEGPSILRIQQVVRGDSAAYFCASSPLAGMDGYTFGSGTRLTVV.

The table lists this clone with many counts. This chain joins TRBV11-2 and TRBJ1-3; no reliable D call. Trimming pared 4 bases from V and 2 bases from J, leaving 18 bases between. CDR3 length: 17 residues. The germline gives CDR1 SGHAT, CDR2 FQNNGV. The CDR3, as DNA: TGTGCCAGCAGCTCCGAGTCGGCCGGGCTAGCTGGAAACACCATATATTTT. It encodes CASSSESAGLAGNTIYF. Using reference TRBV11-2 and TRBJ1-3 for the parts outside the CDR3, the full variable domain is EAGVAQSPRYKIIEKRQSVAFWCNPISGHATLYWYQQILGQGPKLLIQFQNNGVVDDSQLPKDRFSAERLKGVDSTLKIQPAKLEDSAVYLCASSSESAGLAGNTIYFGEGSWLTVV.

The chain joins TRBV19 to TRBJ1-4; 7 bases align to TRBD1. Trimming removed 3 bases from V and 6 bases from J; junction bases left unmatched: 10. The germline V gene has CDR1 LNHDA and CDR2 SQIVND (reference sequence). This CDR3 is 16 amino acids long. The CDR3 protein is CASSIQVTGADEKLFF. In DNA, the CDR3 is TGTGCCAGTAGTATTCAAGTCACAGGGGCGGATGAAAAACTGTTTTTT.

V and J are TRBV7-9 and TRBJ1-2; a weak D match, TRBD1 (6 bases). The germline CDR1 and CDR2 sequences are SEHNR and FQNEAQ (reference sequence). V gave up 5 bases and J gave up 8 bases, with 21 bases separating them. The CDR3 runs 15 residues. The CDR3 loop reads CASSTRVGATGGYTF. CDR3 DNA sequence: TGTGCCAGCAGCACCCGAGTCGGGGCGACAGGCGGCTACACCTTC.

J is TRBJ2-2 and V is TRBV5-1; tentatively, D is TRBD2 (6 bases). This CDR3 region has 16 residues. Germline CDR1 SGHRS, CDR2 YFSETQ. Trimming pared 1 base from V and 5 bases from J, leaving 15 bases between. The CDR3 bases are TGCGCCAGCAGCTTGTGGAGCCGGGCGGGGACCGGGGAGCTGTTTTTT. Protein sequence: CASSLWSRAGTGELFF.

This clone came up once. This chain joins TRBV7-9 and TRBJ2-3; TRBD2 aligns across 9 bases. Unmatched junction bases numbered 5, after V lost 3 bases and J lost 4 bases. The CDR3 consists of 15 residues. Germline CDR1 SEHNR, CDR2 FQNEAQ (reference sequence). The chain's CDR3 is CASSFLREGPDTQYF. The CDR3 DNA follows: TGTGCCAGCAGCTTCTTGCGGGAGGGTCCAGATACGCAGTATTTT.

The genes are TRBV5-8 and TRBJ2-1, with unresolved D. Trimming left V 3 bases short and J 3 bases short, with 10 bases between. The CDR3 is 14 amino acids. Looked up from germline, CDR1 is SGHTS and CDR2 is YDEGEE. The CDR3 is CASSSGAFYNEQFF. The CDR3 nucleotides are TGTGCCAGCAGCTCGGGCGCTTTCTACAATGAGCAGTTCTTC.

This chain uses TRBV2 with TRBJ1-5, with TRBD1 matching 8 bases. This CDR3 spans 16 amino acids. V lost 7 bases and J lost 0; bases outside the gene matches: 8. The germline V gene encodes CDR1 SNHLY and CDR2 FYNNEI. As DNA, the CDR3 is TGTGCCAGCATACGGGACAGGACTCATAGCAATCAGCCCCAGCATTTT. Its translation: CASIRDRTHSNQPQHF.

The chain joins TRBV21-1 to TRBJ2-3; TRBD2 reflects the table's D call only, with no check against the DNA. TRBV21-1 is shown as a pseudogene. There are 17 residues in the CDR3. CDR3 protein: CASSPTLSGSRTDTQYF. CDR3 nucleotides: TGTGCCAGCAGCCCAACCCTTAGCGGGAGCCGGACAGATACGCAGTATTTT.

The chain is built from TRBV7-2 and TRBJ2-3; 8 nucleotides align to TRBD2. The trim removed 5 bases at V and 0 bases at J, leaving 7 bases unmatched. Germline CDR1 and CDR2: SGHTA and FQGNSA. This CDR3 is built from 16 residues. CDR3 amino acids: CASSPPGTRSTDTQYF. The CDR3, as DNA: TGTGCCAGCAGCCCACCCGGGACTAGAAGCACAGATACGCAGTATTTT.

This clone has more than one count but fewer than ten. The rearrangement joins TRBV15 to TRBJ1-1; no reliable D call. The germline V gene encodes CDR1 LNHNV and CDR2 YYDKDF (reference sequence). CDR3 size: 12 residues. V was shortened by 1 base and J by 5 bases, with 5 bases between the two germline ends. The CDR3, as DNA: TGTGCCACCAGCAGAGGGGATACTGAAGCTTTCTTT. It encodes CATSRGDTEAFF.

There are many counts of this clone. The J gene is TRBJ1-1, the V gene TRBV19; TRBD1 might be the D (6 bases). Trimming took 6 bases from V and 0 from J, leaving 14 bases between them. The germline V gene encodes CDR1 LNHDA and CDR2 SQIVND (reference sequence). This CDR3 has 15 residues. This chain's CDR3 is CASRQGHYMNTEAFF. The CDR3 region has the DNA TGTGCCAGTAGACAGGGACACTATATGAACACTGAAGCTTTCTTT. Looking up the rest from reference TRBV19 and TRBJ1-1 gives the full variable domain: DGGITQSPKYLFRKEGQNVTLSCEQNLNHDAMYWYRQDPGQGLRLIYYSQIVNDFQKGDIAEGYSVSREKKESFPLTVTSAQKNPTAFYLCASRQGHYMNTEAFFGQGTRLTVV.

In regard to this clone: Compared with germline, one end of the junction differs, possibly owing to a read error. J is TRBJ2-7 and V is TRBV10-1, with D unclear. Germline lookup yields CDR1 WNHNN and CDR2 SYGVQD (reference sequence). The CDR3 is made up of 14 amino acids. The CDR3 DNA is TGCGCCAGCAGTGAGTCGATGCACCGGCTGCCGATGACATTC. It yields the protein CASSESMHRLPMTF.

The chain has TRBV10-1 and TRBJ2-1, with TRBD2 identical over 8 bases. J was trimmed by 6 bases and V by 3 bases; bases with no gene match: 7. The germline gives CDR1 WNHNN, CDR2 SYGVQD (reference sequence). The CDR3 consists of 15 residues. The CDR3 spells CASSDGTSGGNEQFF. The CDR3, as DNA: TGCGCCAGCAGTGATGGGACTAGTGGGGGCAATGAGCAGTTCTTC.

The chain joins TRBV6-1 to TRBJ2-3, with D unresolved. The length of the CDR3 is 14 residues. CDR1 is MNHNS, CDR2 SASEGT, per germline. Between the trimmed V and J ends, which lost 7 bases and 1 base, there was a span of 12 bases. CDR3 amino acids: CASNLGPGTDTQYF. The CDR3 DNA follows: TGTGCCAGCAACCTAGGTCCAGGCACAGATACGCAGTATTTT.

The chain employs TRBV27 and TRBJ2-6; no clear D gene. Trimming left V 3 bases short and J 3 bases short, with 15 bases between. Germline V gene lookup returns CDR1 MNHEY and CDR2 SMNVEV (reference sequence). The CDR3 totals 17 residues. The CDR3 DNA is TGTGCCAGCAGTTTCTCTCGAAAAGGAAATGGGGCCAACGTCCTGACTTTC. As protein: CASSFSRKGNGANVLTF.

The CDR3 spells CASSDDRYNDEQFF. Here the CDR3 DNA reads TGTGCCAGCAGTGATGACAGGTACAATGACGAGCAGTTCTTC. The J gene is TRBJ2-1, the V gene TRBV6-1, with D tentatively TRBD1 (6 bases). V was trimmed by 3 bases and J by 10 bases, leaving 16 bases between them. The CDR3 loop spans 14 amino acids. CDR1 is MNHNS and CDR2 is SASEGT in the germline V gene.

This chain uses TRBV5-4 with TRBJ2-7; D is ambiguous. V was trimmed by 4 bases and J by 4 bases, leaving 6 bases between them. The V gene's germline CDR1 is SGHNT and CDR2 YYREEE (reference sequence). The CDR3 has 11 amino acids. The CDR3 sequence is CASSREYEQYF. Here the CDR3 DNA reads TGTGCCAGCAGCCGCGAATACGAGCAGTACTTC.

V gene TRBV28 combines with J gene TRBJ1-1, with D perhaps TRBD1 (5 bases). This CDR3 comprises 13 residues. Germline lookup yields CDR1 MDHEN and CDR2 SYDVKM. Between the trimmed V and J ends, which lost 8 bases and 3 bases, there was a span of 13 bases. In nucleotides, the CDR3 is TGTGCCAGCGGTGAGACGGGGGACACTGAAGCTTTCTTT. Its translation is CASGETGDTEAFF. The full variable domain, in which reference TRBV28 and TRBJ1-1 provide the parts outside the CDR3, is DVKVTQSSRYLVKRTGEKVFLECVQDMDHENMFWYRQDPGLGLRLIYFSYDVKMKEKGDIPEGYSVSREKKERFSLILESASTNQTSMYLCASGETGDTEAFFGQGTRLTVV.

The chain uses TRBV28 and TRBJ2-7; D possibly uses TRBD1 or TRBD2 (5 bases each). The CDR3 runs 15 residues. The germline gives CDR1 MDHEN, CDR2 SYDVKM. V lost 3 bases, J lost 2 bases, and 14 bases lay in between. CDR3 amino acids: CASSFRQIGAYEQYF. Written as DNA, the CDR3 is TGTGCCAGCAGTTTCCGACAGATCGGGGCCTACGAGCAGTACTTC.

This chain uses TRBV28 with TRBJ1-1; D is unresolved. The CDR3 sequence is 12 residues long. Germline CDR1 is MDHEN and CDR2 is SYDVKM. Between the trimmed V and J ends, which lost 7 bases and 1 base, there was a span of 7 bases. CDR3 sequence (DNA): TGTGCCAGCACTTGGGCGAACACTGAAGCTTTCTTT. Translated, it gives CASTWANTEAFF.

The J gene is TRBJ2-5, the V gene TRBV29-1; a weak D match, TRBD2 (6 bases). CDR1 and CDR2 from the germline V gene are SQVTM and ANQGSEA. Deletions cut 5 bases from V and 1 base from J, with 14 bases between. The CDR3 is made up of 14 amino acids. This chain's CDR3 is CSVLGRLVQETQYF. The DNA for the CDR3 is TGCAGCGTTCTTGGCAGACTAGTCCAAGAGACCCAGTACTTC.